This TCR beta chain was profiled in a study of blood T cell repertoires in COVID-19 (dated by TCRdb to 2018 to 2020). In terms of the full investigation: The collaborator samples originated in the United States, Italy and Spain and spanned the acute and convalescent phases of COVID-19. Subjects who had been exposed to COVID-19, were actively infected with it, or had recovered from it provided the deeply sampled blood TCRbeta repertoires that made up the dataset. The prospective study material was composed of cDNA or gDNA derived from T cells, B-cell-depleted T cells, or PBMCs. The repertoires were released in a freely available public database meant as a resource for research on the immune response to SARS-CoV-2. The samples were drawn from the first 160 participants of the ongoing ImmuneRACE study and from 1,254 subjects provided by 6 global collaborators. Where available, HLA class I and class II types were obtained from metadata supplied by the sample provider rather than from assay-based typing. A de-identified subject ID, COVID-19 status, age in years and sex were almost always included in the sample metadata.

Only a few counts were recorded for this clone. This receptor's antigen is unknown. No much larger clonotype is one base removed from it; base qualities were not supplied. The CDR3 goes from the cysteine to the phenylalanine over 13 residues. Only CDR3 DNA remains: 39 bases, in frame from the first base. Trimming leaves V shorter by 4 bases and J shorter by 8 bases, with the junction holding 3 bases beyond the gene matches. Taken from the germline V gene (reference sequence), the CDR1 and CDR2 loops are SGHNT and YYREEE. Enrolling through a virtual design, the prospective study's participants ranged in age from roughly 18 to 95 years and lived across about two dozen United States geographic areas. Cohort assignment in the prospective study relied on participant-reported clinical history from a screening survey and a study questionnaire. In the prospective study, whole blood, serum and a nasopharyngeal or oropharyngeal swab were collected from each participant by mobile phlebotomists. Participants in the prospective study had the option to provide additional blood draws and questionnaires over an approximately 2-month period. Prospective study blood samples were shipped either frozen or at room temperature before DNA extraction.

The study at large found these results: Clinical and demographic metadata were provided uncurated, with the amount varying by source and participant.

The immunoSEQ Assay, a bias-controlled multiplex PCR, was used to amplify TCRbeta CDR3 regions from genomic DNA. Per the source publication's procedure: Nucleated cell counts per sample were estimated from amplification of reference gene primers within the assay. Sequence reads were collapsed and filtered to measure the absolute abundance of every unique TCRbeta CDR3 rearrangement. Productive Simpson clonality was computed per sample as the square root of Simpson's diversity index over productive rearrangements. TCRdb mirrors the immuneACCESS table, restricted to in-frame sequences. Some clones are absent from its copies; in checked studies, under half trace to an unresolved V gene, and the reason for the others is unknown. That table is the source of V, J and clone size, and D and trimming were worked out from the DNA. A total of hundreds of thousands of clones appear in this sample, around 80% of them only once. 3.5% to 5% of the sample is held by the ten biggest clonotypes.

The sequence came from a man aged 25 to 40 with acute COVID-19. The sample consisted of PBMCs or T cells enriched from blood (not recorded which). The chain is encoded by TRBV5-4 joined to TRBJ1-3, and 10 junction bases match TRBD1. The CDR3 region reads CASSPGTGDTIYF. Read as DNA, the sequence is TGTGCCAGCAGCCCAGGGACAGGGGACACCATATATTTT.